A selection of T cell receptor beta chains follows, all from one sample in a study of cytomegalovirus exposure and HLA in healthy donors. Libraries were prepared by immunoSEQ multiplex PCR; TCRdb keeps only in-frame clonotypes and omits some of them. The data contain fewer than 200,000 clones, approximately 81% of them singletons. Sequencing was carried out using PBMCs. The receptors were sampled from a woman in her twenties or thirties in good health and CMV-seronegative. The CDR3 runs from the conserved cysteine through the conserved F or W. Fields, in order: D gene, V gene, clone size, J gene, CDR3 DNA, CDR3 protein. A D gene is named only where the DNA matches it firmly. Size is omitted from some rows. Given values are once, few, many or a class for expanded clones.

D gene: -
V gene: TRBV10-3
clone size: once
J gene: TRBJ2-7
CDR3 DNA: TGTGCCATCTCTGGCAGGGTAGGATACGAGCAGTACTTC
CDR3 protein: CAISGRVGYEQYF

D gene: -
V gene: TRBV29-1
clone size: -
J gene: TRBJ1-4
CDR3 DNA: TGCAGCGGGGAGACGCAAGAAAAACTGTTTTTT
CDR3 protein: CSGETQEKLFF

D gene: -
V gene: TRBV19
clone size: once
J gene: TRBJ1-2
CDR3 DNA: TGTGCCAGTAGTATGAGGGACTATGGCTACACCTTC
CDR3 protein: CASSMRDYGYTF

D gene: -
V gene: TRBV2
clone size: once
J gene: TRBJ1-1
CDR3 DNA: TGTGCCAGCAGTGACCGGACAGCGAACACTGAAGCTTTCTTT
CDR3 protein: CASSDRTANTEAFF

D gene: -
V gene: TRBV6-6
clone size: -
J gene: TRBJ1-4
CDR3 DNA: TGTGCCAGCAGTTATGGGACACTAAATGAAAAACTGTTTTTT
CDR3 protein: CASSYGTLNEKLFF

D gene: -
V gene: TRBV4-3
clone size: once
J gene: TRBJ1-3
CDR3 DNA: TGCGCCAGCAGCCCACAATCGGGGTGGGCGAGCTCTGGAAACACCATATATTTT
CDR3 protein: CASSPQSGWASSGNTIYF

D gene: -
V gene: TRBV19
clone size: few
J gene: TRBJ2-7
CDR3 DNA: TGTGCCAGTAGTATATTGGGGGCCAACGAGCAGTACTTC
CDR3 protein: CASSILGANEQYF

D gene: -
V gene: TRBV7-2
clone size: -
J gene: TRBJ2-1
CDR3 DNA: TGTGCCAGCAGCCCGACTTTAAATGAGCAGTTCTTC
CDR3 protein: CASSPTLNEQFF

D gene: -
V gene: TRBV5-6
clone size: -
J gene: TRBJ2-7
CDR3 DNA: TGTGCCAGCAGCTTGACAGGGTTGTACGAGCAGTACTTC
CDR3 protein: CASSLTGLYEQYF

D gene: -
V gene: TRBV6-5
clone size: -
J gene: TRBJ1-4
CDR3 DNA: TGTGCCAGCAGTCAAGGACGGGGGGAAAAACTGTTTTTT
CDR3 protein: CASSQGRGEKLFF

D gene: -
V gene: TRBV14
clone size: -
J gene: TRBJ1-4
CDR3 DNA: TGTGCCAGCAGCCGAAGGGGGGGAAATGAAAAACTGTTTTTT
CDR3 protein: CASSRRGGNEKLFF

D gene: TRBD2
V gene: TRBV4-3
clone size: -
J gene: TRBJ2-2
CDR3 DNA: TGCGCCAGCAGCCAATACTTTCGGGGGGGCACCGGGGAGCTGTTTTTT
CDR3 protein: CASSQYFRGGTGELFF

D gene: TRBD2
V gene: TRBV7-9
clone size: -
J gene: TRBJ2-1
CDR3 DNA: TGTGCCAGCAGTTCCTGGACTAGCGGGAGTCTGTCCTACAATGAGCAGTTCTTC
CDR3 protein: CASSSWTSGSLSYNEQFF

D gene: -
V gene: TRBV29-1
clone size: few
J gene: TRBJ1-2
CDR3 DNA: TGCAGCGTTGTCGCGGGTGGTGGCTACACCTTC
CDR3 protein: CSVVAGGGYTF

D gene: -
V gene: TRBV5-1
clone size: -
J gene: TRBJ2-2
CDR3 DNA: TGCGCCAGCAGCTTGGTGGCAGAATCCACCGGGGAGCTGTTTTTT
CDR3 protein: CASSLVAESTGELFF